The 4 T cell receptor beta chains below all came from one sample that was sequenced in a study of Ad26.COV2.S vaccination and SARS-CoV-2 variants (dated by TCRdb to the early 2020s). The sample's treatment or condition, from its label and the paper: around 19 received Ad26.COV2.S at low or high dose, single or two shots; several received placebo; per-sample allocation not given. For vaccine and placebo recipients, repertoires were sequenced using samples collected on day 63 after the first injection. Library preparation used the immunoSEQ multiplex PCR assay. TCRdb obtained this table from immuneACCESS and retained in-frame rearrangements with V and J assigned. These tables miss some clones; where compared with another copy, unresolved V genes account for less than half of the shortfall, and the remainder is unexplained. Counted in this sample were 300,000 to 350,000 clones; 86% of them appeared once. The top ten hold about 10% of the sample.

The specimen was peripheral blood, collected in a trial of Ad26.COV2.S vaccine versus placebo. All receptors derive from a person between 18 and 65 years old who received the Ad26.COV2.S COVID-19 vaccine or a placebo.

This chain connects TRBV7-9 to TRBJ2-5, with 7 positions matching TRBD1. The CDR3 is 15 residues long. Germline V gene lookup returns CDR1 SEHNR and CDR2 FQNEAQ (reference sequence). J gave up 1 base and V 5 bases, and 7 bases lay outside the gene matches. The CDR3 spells CASSHRDRRQETQYF. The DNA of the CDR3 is TGTGCCAGCAGCCATCGGGACAGACGCCAAGAGACCCAGTACTTC.

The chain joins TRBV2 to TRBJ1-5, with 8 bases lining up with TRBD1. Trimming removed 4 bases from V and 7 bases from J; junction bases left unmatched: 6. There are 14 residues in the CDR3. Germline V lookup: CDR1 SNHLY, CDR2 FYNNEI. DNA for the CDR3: TGTGCCAGCAGTGTCGCGACAGGGGCCCAGCCCCAGCATTTT. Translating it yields CASSVATGAQPQHF.

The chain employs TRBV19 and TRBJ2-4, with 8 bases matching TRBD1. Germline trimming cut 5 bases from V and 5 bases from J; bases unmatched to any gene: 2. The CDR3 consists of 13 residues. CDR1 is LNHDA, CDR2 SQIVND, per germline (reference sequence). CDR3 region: CASSVGQENIQYF. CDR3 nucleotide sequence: TGTGCCAGTAGTGTGGGACAGGAAAACATTCAGTACTTC.

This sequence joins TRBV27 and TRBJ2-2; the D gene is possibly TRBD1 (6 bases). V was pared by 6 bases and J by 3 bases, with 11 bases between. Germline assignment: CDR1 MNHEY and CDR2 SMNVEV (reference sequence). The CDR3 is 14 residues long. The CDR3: CASRGRGYTGELFF. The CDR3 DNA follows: TGTGCCAGCAGGGGCAGGGGTTACACCGGGGAGCTGTTTTTT.